This TCR beta chain originates from a study of blood T cell repertoires in COVID-19 (dated by TCRdb to 2018 to 2020). As for the study more broadly: Samples covering the acute and convalescent phases of COVID-19 were provided by collaborators in the United States, Italy and Spain. The material from the prospective study consisted of cDNA or gDNA derived from T cells, B-cell-depleted T cells, or PBMCs. Subjects who had been exposed to COVID-19, were actively infected with it, or had recovered from it provided the deeply sampled blood TCRbeta repertoires that made up the dataset. The repertoires were released in a freely available public database meant as a resource for research on the immune response to SARS-CoV-2. Samples were obtained from the ongoing ImmuneRACE study (first 160 participants) and from 1,000 to 1,500 subjects provided by 6 global collaborators. The sample metadata nearly always contained a de-identified subject ID, COVID-19 status, age in years and sex. HLA class I and class II types, where available, came from metadata supplied by the sample provider rather than from assay-based typing.

Summary of the overall study and its limitations: The amount of clinical and demographic metadata varied by source and participant and was provided uncurated.

As regards this clone: Its antigen is unknown. Within one base of it there is no much larger clone, and no base qualities were kept.

Inclusive of the bounding cysteine and phenylalanine, the CDR3 is 15 residues long. Solely the CDR3 DNA is kept, with 45 bases framed from the first base. The germline V gene (reference sequence) provides CDR1 LNHDA and CDR2 SQIVND. Trimming removed 6 bases from V and 6 bases from J; the gene matches leave 11 bases unexplained. Participants in the prospective study were aged about 18 to 100 years, lived in 24 United States geographic areas, and enrolled through a virtual design. In the prospective study, cohorts were assigned on the basis of participant-reported clinical history obtained from a screening survey and a study questionnaire. For ImmuneRACE Cohort 3, a participant was defined as recovered based on two consecutive negative NP/OP PCR tests, clearance by a healthcare professional, or resolution of symptoms. In the prospective study, whole blood, serum and a nasopharyngeal or oropharyngeal swab were collected from each participant by mobile phlebotomists. Participants in the prospective study had the option to provide additional blood draws and questionnaires over a roughly 2-month period. Before DNA extraction, blood samples from the prospective study were shipped at room temperature or frozen.

TCRbeta CDR3 regions were amplified from genomic DNA using the immunoSEQ Assay, a bias-controlled multiplex PCR. From the authors' description of their analysis: Within the assay, amplification of reference gene primers was used to estimate how many nucleated cells each sample contained. Sequence reads were collapsed and filtered to measure the absolute abundance of every unique TCRbeta CDR3 rearrangement. For each sample, productive Simpson clonality was calculated by taking the square root of Simpson's diversity index across productive rearrangements. TCRdb stores this immuneACCESS table with in-frame sequences only. Part of the clones is absent; in the studies checked, under half of the shortfall reflects unresolved V genes, and no reason is known for the rest. Clone size and V and J calls were adopted from that table, with D and trimming inferred from the DNA. In this sample the table shows some 490,000 clones, about 88% of which occur a single time. Approximately 8% of the sample is held by the ten biggest clonotypes.

Sequenced material: PBMCs or T cells enriched from blood (not recorded which). Here the chain combines TRBV19 and TRBJ1-1; 9 of the junction bases match TRBD1. The clonotype originates from an older woman who had recovered from COVID-19. The CDR3 in this case is CASRPLTGGSPEAFF. In nucleotides, the sequence is TGTGCCAGTAGGCCACTCACAGGGGGCAGCCCTGAAGCTTTCTTT.